This T cell receptor beta chain is drawn from a study of blood T cell repertoires in COVID-19. At the level of the study: There were acute and convalescent COVID-19 samples, and they came from the United States, Italy and Spain. T cells, B-cell-depleted T cells, or PBMCs provided the cDNA or gDNA that served as material.

In the original processing: It was from reference gene primer amplification that nucleated cell counts were estimated. Some clones are missing from TCRdb's copy, which holds only in-frame ones; the method was immunoSEQ multiplex PCR. That table is the source of V, J and clone size, and D and trimming were worked out from the DNA. Of approximately 12,000 clones in the sample, 70% to 75% are singletons; the top ten hold around 30%. The TCR sequence derives from a human donor in a cohort sampled during active COVID-19. The sequencing sample was made of peripheral blood.

Written as DNA, the CDR3 is TGTGCCAGCTCACCGGTTCAACAGGTTTCGACTGGGGGCTACACCTTC. It codes for CASSPVQQVSTGGYTF. V gene TRBV18 combines with J gene TRBJ1-2; a possible D gene is TRBD1 (5 bases). Trimming cost V 3 bases and J 8 bases, with 22 bases left between them. From germline, CDR1 is KGHSH and CDR2 LQKENI. The CDR3 contains 16 residues. Based on the CDR3 plus reference TRBV18 and TRBJ1-2, the full variable domain is NAGVMQNPRHLVRRRGQEARLRCSPMKGHSHVYWYRQLPEEGLKFMVYLQKENIIDESGMPKERFSAEFPKEGPSILRIQQVVRGDSAAYFCASSPVQQVSTGGYTFGSGTRLTVV.